The entry below describes one TCR beta chain. RNA was obtained from duplicate vials of roughly 150,000 sorted CD8+ T cells per subset. In germline, CDR1 is SQVTM, CDR2 ANQGSEA. This CDR3 comprises 14 residues. The record originates from a study of human CD8 memory T cell subsets. By UMI-labeled 5' RACE, the TCR beta libraries were made. TCRdb reanalyzed the 5' RACE reads and collapses them to one entry per CDR3 protein, without DNA. This sample's clone table lists approximately 11,000 distinct CDR3 sequences. This TCR was recovered from a human donor in good health. The sample taken for sequencing was CD8+ stem-like memory T cells (TSCM and TCM) sorted from PBMCs. Subset here: stem-like memory CD8 T cells (TSTEM), CCR7+ PD-1- TIGIT-. The V and J genes are TRBV29-1 and TRBJ2-7; TCRdb returns TRBD2, unconfirmable since there is no DNA. The CDR3 reads CSVEDISGSYEQYF.